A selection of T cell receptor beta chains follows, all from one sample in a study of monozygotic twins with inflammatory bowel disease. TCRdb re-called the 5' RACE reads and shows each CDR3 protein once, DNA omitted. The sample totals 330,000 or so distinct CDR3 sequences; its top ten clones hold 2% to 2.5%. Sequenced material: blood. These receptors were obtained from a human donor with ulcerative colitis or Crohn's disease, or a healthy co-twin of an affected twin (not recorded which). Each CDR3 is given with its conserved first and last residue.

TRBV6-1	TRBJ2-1	CASCMTGDNEQFF
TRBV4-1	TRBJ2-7	CASSRGHEQYF
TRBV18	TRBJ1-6	CASSPSAQGGSPLHF
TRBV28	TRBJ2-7	CASSRTFTVYEQYF
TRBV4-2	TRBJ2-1	CASSPPPAGTSGNRYNEQFF
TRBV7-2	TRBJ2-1	CASSLGGVTTEQFF
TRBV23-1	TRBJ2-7	CATLPGRSNKAEQYF
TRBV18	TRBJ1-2	CASSPPERDNYGYTF
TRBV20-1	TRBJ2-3	CSAITREGLVDTQYF
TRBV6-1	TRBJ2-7	CATLGTGVGYYEQYF
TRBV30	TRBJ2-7	CAWSVSHIAGFSYEQYF
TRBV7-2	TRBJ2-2	CASSLVGSNTGELFF
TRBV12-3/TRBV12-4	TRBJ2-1	CATRSGHGSEQFF
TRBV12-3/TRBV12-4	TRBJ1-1	CASRPGQIEAFF